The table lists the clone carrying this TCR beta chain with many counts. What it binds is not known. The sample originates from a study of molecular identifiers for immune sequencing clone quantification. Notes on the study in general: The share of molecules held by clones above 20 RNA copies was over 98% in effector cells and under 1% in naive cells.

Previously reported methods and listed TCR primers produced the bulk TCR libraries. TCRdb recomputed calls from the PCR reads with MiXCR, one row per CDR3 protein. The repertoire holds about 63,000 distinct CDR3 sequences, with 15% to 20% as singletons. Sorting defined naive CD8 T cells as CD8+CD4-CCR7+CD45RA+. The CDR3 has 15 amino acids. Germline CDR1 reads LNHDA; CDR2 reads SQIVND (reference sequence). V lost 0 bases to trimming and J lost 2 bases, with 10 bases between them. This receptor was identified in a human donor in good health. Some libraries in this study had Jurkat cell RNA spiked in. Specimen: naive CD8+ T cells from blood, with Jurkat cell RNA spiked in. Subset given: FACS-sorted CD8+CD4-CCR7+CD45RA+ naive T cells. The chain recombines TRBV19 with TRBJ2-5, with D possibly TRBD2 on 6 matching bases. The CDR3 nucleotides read TGTGCCAGTAGTATAGATCTCGGGGGACAAGAGACCCAGTACTTC. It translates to CASSIDLGGQETQYF.